These 9 T cell receptor beta chains originate from one sample sequenced in a study of cytomegalovirus exposure and HLA in healthy donors (dated by TCRdb to about 2017). The library was generated by the immunoSEQ multiplex PCR assay. The multiplex PCR relied on a mix of 60 forward primers for TCR Vbeta segments and 13 reverse primers for TCR Jbeta segments. TCRdb carries this immuneACCESS record with in-frame sequences only. Its versions omit some clonotypes, under half of them owing to an unresolved V gene in the studies checked, with the rest unexplained. In all, the sample holds 50,000 to 70,000 clones, and 65% to 90% of those were seen once. Clones ranked in the top ten supply roughly 1.5% of the sample. The sample was PBMCs. The receptors were sampled from a human donor in good health.

The V gene is TRBV9, the J gene TRBJ1-2; TRBD1 is a possible D gene (5 bases). The germline V gene has CDR1 SGDLS and CDR2 YYNGEE. Deletions cut 0 bases from V and 6 bases from J, with 12 bases between. CDR3 length equals 14 residues. The CDR3 coding sequence is TGTGCCAGCAGCGTAGGGGGGGGTGCTGATGGCTACACCTTC. Amino acid sequence: CASSVGGGADGYTF.

The chain has TRBV6-1 and TRBJ2-5; TRBD1 matches at 9 bases. This CDR3 contains 16 residues. Germline CDR1 reads MNHNS; CDR2 reads SASEGT. The V segment lost 4 bases and the J segment 3 bases; nucleotides outside the gene matches: 9. CDR3 coding DNA: TGTGCCAGCAGTGGCAACCGGGACAGGGTCGAAGAGACCCAGTACTTC. It codes for CASSGNRDRVEETQYF.

The rearrangement links TRBV2 to TRBJ2-3; TRBD1 might be the D (5 bases). Germline V lookup: CDR1 SNHLY, CDR2 FYNNEI. CDR3 size: 14 residues. V lost 6 bases to trimming and J lost 1 base, with 11 bases between them. CDR3 bases: TGTGCCAGCAGGGGGCTGTGGGGCACAGATACGCAGTATTTT. Protein: CASRGLWGTDTQYF.

This clone appeared a few times. The genes are TRBV5-6 and TRBJ2-7; 8 bases match TRBD2. The germline V gene encodes CDR1 SGHDT and CDR2 YYEEEE. V was clipped by 0 bases and J by 7 bases; unmatched bases: 9. This CDR3 spans 15 amino acids. The DNA for the CDR3 is TGTGCCAGCAGCTTGGAGAGCGGGAGAAGAATTGAGCAGTACTTC. Translation gives CASSLESGRRIEQYF.

The chain is built from TRBV7-2 and TRBJ1-2; 9 bases agree with TRBD1. CDR3 length: 15 amino acids. Trimming removed 3 bases from V and 4 bases from J; junction bases left unmatched: 6. Germline-derived CDR1 and CDR2 are SGHTA and FQGNSA. CDR3 residues: CASSLGQGFSYGYTF. CDR3 sequence (DNA): TGTGCCAGCAGCTTGGGACAGGGCTTCAGCTATGGCTACACCTTC. Filled out from reference TRBV7-2 and TRBJ1-2, the complete variable domain reads GAGVSQSPSNKVTEKGKDVELRCDPISGHTALYWYRQSLGQGLEFLIYFQGNSAPDKSGLPSDRFSAERTGGSVSTLTIQRTQQEDSAVYLCASSLGQGFSYGYTFGSGTRLTVV.

The chain combines TRBV7-6 with TRBJ2-5; TRBD2 might be the D (6 bases). Germline V gene data show CDR1 as SGHVS and CDR2 as FNYEAQ. The CDR3 contains 14 residues. Trimming left V 1 base short and J 5 bases short, with 11 bases between. CDR3 amino acids: CASSLGVGGETQYF. CDR3 sequence (DNA): TGTGCCAGCAGCTTAGGGGTCGGAGGGGAGACCCAGTACTTC.

The chain links TRBV5-1 to TRBJ1-1; a weak D match, TRBD1 (5 bases). The CDR3 extends over 15 amino acids. Germline V gene lookup returns CDR1 SGHRS and CDR2 YFSETQ. V was clipped by 3 bases and J by 3 bases, with 15 bases between them. In DNA form, the CDR3 reads TGCGCCAGCAGCTGGCTGCAGGGAAGTGACACTGAAGCTTTCTTT. Protein: CASSWLQGSDTEAFF.

The gene calls are TRBV7-9 and TRBJ2-5; 7 bases line up with TRBD1. There are 15 residues in the CDR3. The V and J ends lost 0 bases and 5 bases, in that order; junction bases with no gene match: 6. CDR1 is SEHNR, CDR2 FQNEAQ, per germline (reference sequence). Written as DNA, the CDR3 is TGTGCCAGCAGCTTAGCAGGGGGCAATACGGAGACCCAGTACTTC. As protein: CASSLAGGNTETQYF.

A single count supports this clone. The chain couples TRBV5-4 to TRBJ2-3, with 11 positions matching TRBD2. With V trimmed by 4 bases and J by 4 bases, 14 bases remained unmatched. The CDR3 runs 18 residues. Germline CDR1 is SGHNT and CDR2 is YYREEE (reference sequence). The CDR3 DNA reads as TGTGCCAGCAGCATCCCATCTTTAGCGGGGGGGCGAGCAGATACGCAGTATTTT. This translates into CASSIPSLAGGRADTQYF.